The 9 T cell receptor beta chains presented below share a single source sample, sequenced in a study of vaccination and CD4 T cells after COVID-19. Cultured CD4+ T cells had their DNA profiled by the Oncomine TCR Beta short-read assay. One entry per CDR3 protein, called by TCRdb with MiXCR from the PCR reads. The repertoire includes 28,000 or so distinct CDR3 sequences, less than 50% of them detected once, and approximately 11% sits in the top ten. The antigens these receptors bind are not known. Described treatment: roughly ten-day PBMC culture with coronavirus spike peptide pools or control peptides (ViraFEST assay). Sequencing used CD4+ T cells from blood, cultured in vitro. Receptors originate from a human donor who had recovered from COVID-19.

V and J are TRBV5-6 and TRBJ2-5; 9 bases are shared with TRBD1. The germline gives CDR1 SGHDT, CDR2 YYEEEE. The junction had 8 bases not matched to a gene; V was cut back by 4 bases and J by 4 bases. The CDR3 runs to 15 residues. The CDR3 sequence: CASSGDRARPETQYF. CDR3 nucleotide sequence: TGTGCCAGCAGCGGGGACAGGGCGAGGCCAGAGACCCAGTACTTC.

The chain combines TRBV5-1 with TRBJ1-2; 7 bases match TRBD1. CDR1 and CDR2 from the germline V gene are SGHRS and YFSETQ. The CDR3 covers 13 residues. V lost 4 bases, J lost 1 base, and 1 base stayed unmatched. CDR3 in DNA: TGCGCCAGCAGCCCAGGGGGTAACTATGGCTACACCTTC. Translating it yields CASSPGGNYGYTF.

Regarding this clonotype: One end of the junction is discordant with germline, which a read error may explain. The CDR3 protein is CASSSGTSGSAEQFF. The CDR3 DNA reads as TGTGCTAGCAGCTCCGGGACTAGCGGGAGCGCTGAGCAGTTCTTC. This chain links TRBV7-7 with TRBJ2-1, with TRBD2 matching over 14 bases. In germline, CDR1 is SSHAT, CDR2 FNYEAQ (reference sequence). This CDR3 is built from 15 residues.

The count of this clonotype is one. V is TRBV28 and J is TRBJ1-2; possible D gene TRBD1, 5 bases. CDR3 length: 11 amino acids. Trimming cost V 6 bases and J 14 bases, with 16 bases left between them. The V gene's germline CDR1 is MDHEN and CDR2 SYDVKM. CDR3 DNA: TGTGCCAGCAGCTCCCGGGACCCTCAAACCTTC. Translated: CASSSRDPQTF.

Here the CDR3 reads CASSVEGNSNQPQHF. In nucleotides, the CDR3 is TGCGCCAGCAGCGTGGAGGGGAATAGCAATCAGCCCCAGCATTTT. This chain links TRBV5-1 with TRBJ1-5; perhaps TRBD1 as D (5 bases). V was pared by 4 bases and J by 0 bases, with 11 bases between. Germline loops: CDR1 SGHRS, CDR2 YFSETQ. The CDR3 is 15 amino acids.

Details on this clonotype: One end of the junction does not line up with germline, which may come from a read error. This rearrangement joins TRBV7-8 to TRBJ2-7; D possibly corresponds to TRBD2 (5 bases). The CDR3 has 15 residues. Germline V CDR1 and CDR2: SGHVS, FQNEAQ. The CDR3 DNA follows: TGTGCCAGCAGCTTAGTAGAGGGATCCTCCTACGGGCAGTACTTC. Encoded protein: CASSLVEGSSYGQYF.

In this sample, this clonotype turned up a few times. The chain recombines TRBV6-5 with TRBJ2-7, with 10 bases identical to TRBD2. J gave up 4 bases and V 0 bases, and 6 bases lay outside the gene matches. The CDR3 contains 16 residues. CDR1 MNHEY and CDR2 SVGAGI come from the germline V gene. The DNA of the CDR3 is TGTGCCAGCAGTTACTCAGGGGCTAGCGGGAGTTACGAGCAGTACTTC. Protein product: CASSYSGASGSYEQYF.

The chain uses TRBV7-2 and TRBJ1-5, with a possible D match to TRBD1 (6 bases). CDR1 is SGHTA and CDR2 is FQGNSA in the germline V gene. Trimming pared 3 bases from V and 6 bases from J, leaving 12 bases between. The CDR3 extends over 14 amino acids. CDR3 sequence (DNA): TGTGCCAGCAGCTTCACAGGGACTGGTCAGCCCCAGCATTTT. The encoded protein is CASSFTGTGQPQHF.

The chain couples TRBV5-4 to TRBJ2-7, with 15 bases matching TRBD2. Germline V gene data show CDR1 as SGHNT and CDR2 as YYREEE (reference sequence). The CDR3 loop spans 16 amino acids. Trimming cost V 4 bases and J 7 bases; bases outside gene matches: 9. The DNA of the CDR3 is TGTGCCAGCAGCACTTGGACTAGCGGGAGGGCGGGGGAGCAGTACTTC. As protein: CASSTWTSGRAGEQYF.